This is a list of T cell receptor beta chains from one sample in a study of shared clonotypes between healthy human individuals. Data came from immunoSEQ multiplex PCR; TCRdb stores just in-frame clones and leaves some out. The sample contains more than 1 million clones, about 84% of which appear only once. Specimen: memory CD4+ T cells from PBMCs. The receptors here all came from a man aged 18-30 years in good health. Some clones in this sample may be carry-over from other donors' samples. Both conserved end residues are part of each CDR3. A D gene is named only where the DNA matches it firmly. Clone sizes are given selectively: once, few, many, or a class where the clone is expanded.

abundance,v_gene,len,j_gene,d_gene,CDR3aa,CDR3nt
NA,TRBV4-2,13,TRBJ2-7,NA,CASSQVGLGEQYF,TGTGCCAGCAGCCAAGTTGGGCTGGGCGAGCAGTACTTC
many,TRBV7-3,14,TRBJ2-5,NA,CASSFDHSSETQYF,TGTGCCAGCAGCTTTGACCATTCGTCGGAGACCCAGTACTTC
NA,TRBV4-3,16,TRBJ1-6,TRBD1,CASSQDSDRGASPLHF,TGCGCCAGCAGCCAAGATTCTGACAGGGGGGCTTCACCCCTCCACTTT
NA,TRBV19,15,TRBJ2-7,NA,CASSMGGQPAYEQYF,TGTGCCAGTAGTATGGGGGGACAGCCGGCTTACGAGCAGTACTTC
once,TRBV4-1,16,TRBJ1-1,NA,CASSRSWIGENTEAFF,TGCGCCAGCAGCCGCTCCTGGATAGGGGAAAACACTGAAGCTTTCTTT
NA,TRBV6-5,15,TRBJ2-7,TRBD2,CASRRAGGRAYEQYF,TGTGCCAGCAGGAGGGCTGGCGGGAGGGCCTACGAGCAGTACTTC
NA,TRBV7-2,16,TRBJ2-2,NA,CASSLVSGGNTGELFF,TGTGCCAGCAGCTTAGTTTCAGGCGGGAACACCGGGGAGCTGTTTTTT
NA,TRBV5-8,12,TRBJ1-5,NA,CASSSSGQPQHF,TGTGCCAGCAGCTCCTCCGGGCAGCCCCAGCATTTT
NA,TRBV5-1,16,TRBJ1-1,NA,CASSLAGDIRQAEAFF,TGCGCCAGCAGCTTGGCCGGTGACATTCGGCAGGCTGAAGCTTTCTTT
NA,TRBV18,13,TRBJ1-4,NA,CASSPGANEKLFF,TGTGCCAGCTCACCAGGGGCTAATGAAAAACTGTTTTTT
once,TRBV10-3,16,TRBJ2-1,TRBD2,CAISESRAGDYNEQFF,TGTGCCATCAGTGAGTCTCGAGCGGGAGACTACAATGAGCAGTTCTTC
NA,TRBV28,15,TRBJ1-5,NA,CASIPWGEGNQPQHF,TGTGCCAGCATCCCCTGGGGGGAAGGCAATCAGCCCCAGCATTTT
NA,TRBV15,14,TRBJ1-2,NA,CATSSRVGRGGYTF,TGTGCCACCAGCAGCCGCGTGGGGAGAGGAGGCTACACCTTC
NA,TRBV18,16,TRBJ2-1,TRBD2,CASSPRTSGSDNEQFF,TGTGCCAGCTCACCACGGACTAGCGGGAGTGACAATGAGCAGTTCTTC
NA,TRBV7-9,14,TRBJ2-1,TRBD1,CASSPGQGGDEQFF,TGTGCCAGCAGCCCGGGACAGGGAGGGGATGAGCAGTTCTTC
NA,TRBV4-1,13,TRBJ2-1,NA,CASRREGLNEQFF,TGCGCCAGCAGGAGGGAAGGGTTGAATGAGCAGTTCTTC
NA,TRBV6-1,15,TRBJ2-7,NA,CASMPRPPNLHEQYF,TGTGCCAGCATGCCCCGCCCGCCTAACCTCCACGAGCAGTACTTC
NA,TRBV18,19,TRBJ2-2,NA,CASSLLQGLGAPDTGELFF,TGTGCCAGCTCACTACTACAAGGTCTGGGGGCCCCAGACACCGGGGAGCTGTTTTTT
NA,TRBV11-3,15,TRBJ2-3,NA,CASSSDSKRADTQYF,TGTGCCAGCAGCTCCGATTCGAAGCGGGCAGATACGCAGTATTTT
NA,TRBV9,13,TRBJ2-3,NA,CASSVQIGDTQYF,TGTGCCAGCAGCGTTCAAATCGGAGATACGCAGTATTTT
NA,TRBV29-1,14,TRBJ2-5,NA,CSVEAPAYQETQYF,TGCAGCGTGGAGGCCCCTGCGTACCAAGAGACCCAGTACTTC
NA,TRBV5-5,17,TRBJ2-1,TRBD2,CASSLGLAGVRDNEQFF,TGTGCCAGCAGCTTGGGTCTAGCGGGAGTTAGGGACAATGAGCAGTTCTTC
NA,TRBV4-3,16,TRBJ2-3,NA,CASSQEPPPRTDTQYF,TGCGCCAGCAGCCAAGAACCCCCGCCACGCACAGATACGCAGTATTTT
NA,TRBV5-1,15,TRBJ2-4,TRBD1,CASSLAGTGGDIQYF,TGCGCCAGCAGCTTGGCCGGGACAGGGGGAGACATTCAGTACTTC
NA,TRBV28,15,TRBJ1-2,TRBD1,CASSPGDRGHYGYTF,TGTGCCAGCAGTCCGGGGGACAGGGGGCACTATGGCTACACCTTC
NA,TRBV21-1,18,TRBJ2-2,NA,CASSKARRNGDHTGELFF,TGTGCCAGCAGCAAAGCGCGAAGAAACGGTGATCACACCGGGGAGCTGTTTTTT
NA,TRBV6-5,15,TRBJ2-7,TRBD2,CASSLVSGSSYEQYF,TGTGCCAGCAGCTTAGTAAGCGGGAGTTCGTACGAGCAGTACTTC
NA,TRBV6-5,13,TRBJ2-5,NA,CASSSFGEETQYF,TGTGCCAGCAGTTCCTTCGGAGAGGAGACCCAGTACTTC
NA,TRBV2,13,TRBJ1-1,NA,CASSIEGPTEAFF,TGTGCCAGCAGTATAGAGGGTCCCACTGAAGCTTTCTTT
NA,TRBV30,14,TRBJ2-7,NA,CAWSTGIGPYEQYF,TGTGCCTGGAGTACGGGGATAGGGCCCTACGAGCAGTACTTC
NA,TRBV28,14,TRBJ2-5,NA,CASSLVSGVKTQYF,TGTGCCAGCAGTTTAGTTTCAGGGGTGAAGACCCAGTACTTC
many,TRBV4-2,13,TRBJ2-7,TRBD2,CASSPSGSYEQYF,TGTGCCAGCAGCCCTAGCGGAAGCTACGAGCAGTACTTC
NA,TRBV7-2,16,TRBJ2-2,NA,CASSSRERRGTGELFF,TGTGCCAGCAGCTCCCGGGAGCGGAGGGGGACCGGGGAGCTGTTTTTT
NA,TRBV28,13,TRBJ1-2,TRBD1,CASSARGLYGYTF,TGTGCCAGCAGTGCCAGGGGGCTCTATGGCTACACCTTC
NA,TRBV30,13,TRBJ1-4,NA,CAWSVPTGPSLFF,TGTGCCTGGAGTGTACCTACAGGTCCCTCACTGTTTTTT
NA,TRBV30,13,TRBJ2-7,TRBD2,CALPGTSSYEQYF,TGTGCCTTGCCCGGGACTAGTTCCTACGAGCAGTACTTC
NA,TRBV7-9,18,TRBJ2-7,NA,CASSFLTNRDAKSYEQYF,TGTGCCAGCAGCTTCCTGACGAACCGGGACGCAAAATCCTACGAGCAGTACTTC
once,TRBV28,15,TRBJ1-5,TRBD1,CASTRADRVGQPQHF,TGTGCCAGCACACGGGCCGACAGGGTAGGCCAGCCCCAGCATTTT
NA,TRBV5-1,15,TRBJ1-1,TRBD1,CASSAPQGTNTEAFF,TGCGCCAGCAGCGCGCCACAGGGGACCAACACTGAAGCTTTCTTT
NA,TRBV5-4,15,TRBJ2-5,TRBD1,CASSLLLQGGETQYF,TGTGCCAGCAGCTTACTCCTACAGGGGGGAGAGACCCAGTACTTC
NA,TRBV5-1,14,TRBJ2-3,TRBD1,CASSLDRGTDTQYF,TGCGCCAGCAGCTTGGACAGGGGGACAGATACGCAGTATTTT